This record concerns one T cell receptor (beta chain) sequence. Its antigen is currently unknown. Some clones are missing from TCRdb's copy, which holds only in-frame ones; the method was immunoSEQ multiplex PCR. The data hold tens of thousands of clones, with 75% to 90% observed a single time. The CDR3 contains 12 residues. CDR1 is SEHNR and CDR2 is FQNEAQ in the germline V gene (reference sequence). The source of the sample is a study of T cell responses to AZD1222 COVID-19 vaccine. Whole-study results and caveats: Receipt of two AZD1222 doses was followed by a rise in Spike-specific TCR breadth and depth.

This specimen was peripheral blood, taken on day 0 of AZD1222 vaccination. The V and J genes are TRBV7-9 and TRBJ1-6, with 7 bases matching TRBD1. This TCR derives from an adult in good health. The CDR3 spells CVSQGVGSPLHF. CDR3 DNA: TGTGTTTCCCAGGGGGTGGGATCACCCCTCCACTTT.